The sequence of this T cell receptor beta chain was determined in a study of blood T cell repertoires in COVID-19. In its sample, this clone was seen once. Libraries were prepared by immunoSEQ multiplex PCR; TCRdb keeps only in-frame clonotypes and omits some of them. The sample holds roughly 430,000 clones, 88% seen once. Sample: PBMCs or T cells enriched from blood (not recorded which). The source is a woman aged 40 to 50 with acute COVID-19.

The CDR3 DNA follows: TGTGCCAGCAGCTTAGGTCTTAGCACCGGGGAGCTGTTTTTT. Amino acid sequence: CASSLGLSTGELFF. This chain joins TRBV7-9 and TRBJ2-2; D is unresolved. Between the trimmed V and J ends, which lost 1 base and 4 bases, there was a span of 7 bases. The CDR3 extends over 14 amino acids. Germline assignment: CDR1 SEHNR and CDR2 FQNEAQ (reference sequence).